Presented here are 6 T cell receptor beta chains from one specimen sequenced in a study of blood T cell repertoires in COVID-19. TCRdb keeps only in-frame clones here, not all; method: immunoSEQ multiplex PCR. The top ten hold about 1.8% of the sample, which has 200,000 to 250,000 clones, more than 80% seen once. Sequencing input: PBMCs or T cells enriched from blood (not recorded which). The origin of the receptors is a man aged 55-75 years who had recovered from COVID-19.

The chain combines TRBV24-1 with TRBJ1-2, with TRBD1 as a possible D gene (6 bases). The CDR3 has 13 amino acids. V shed 2 bases and J shed 8 bases, with 11 bases lying between them. CDR1 and CDR2 from the germline V gene are KGHDR and SFDVKD. The CDR3 coding sequence is TGTGCCACCAGTGATTCAGGGGTTCCGGGCTACACCTTC. It encodes CATSDSGVPGYTF.

This chain uses TRBV6-4 with TRBJ1-2; the D gene is possibly TRBD1 (5 bases). The ends were cut back, 0 bases at V and 7 bases at J, with 9 bases in the middle. The CDR3 length is 13 residues. Germline loops: CDR1 MRHNA, CDR2 SNTAGT. In DNA, the CDR3 is TGTGCCAGCAGTGACTCACCGGGGGGTGGCTACACCTTC. It specifies CASSDSPGGGYTF.

The V and J genes are TRBV15 and TRBJ2-3, with no clear D. V lost 1 base and J 2 bases, leaving 7 bases between the germline ends. Per the germline V gene, CDR1 is LNHNV and CDR2 is YYDKDF (reference sequence). The CDR3 has 14 amino acids. In DNA, the CDR3 is TGTGCCACCAGCAGAGGCGGAATCACAGATACGCAGTATTTT. Protein: CATSRGGITDTQYF.

This rearrangement joins TRBV19 to TRBJ2-1; 8 positions agree with TRBD1. This CDR3 is 16 amino acids long. The V gene's germline CDR1 is LNHDA and CDR2 SQIVND (reference sequence). V shed 5 bases, J shed 5 bases, and the junction held 11 bases outside the gene matches. The CDR3: CASSFLQGVTNNEQFF. The CDR3, as DNA: TGTGCCAGTAGTTTTTTACAGGGGGTAACTAACAATGAGCAGTTCTTC.

The gene calls are TRBV9 and TRBJ2-1; 14 nucleotides line up with TRBD2. V was clipped by 3 bases and J by 10 bases; unmatched bases: 9. Germline CDR1 reads SGDLS; CDR2 reads YYNGEE. The CDR3 sequence is 16 residues long. CDR3 region: CASSAATSGGAGEQFF. CDR3 in DNA: TGTGCCAGCAGCGCCGCGACTAGCGGGGGGGCTGGCGAGCAGTTCTTC.

With respect to this clone: Other DNA sequences in this specimen translate into the identical CDR3. This sequence joins TRBV15 and TRBJ2-7; 10 bases are a match to TRBD1. V lost 6 bases and J lost 3; bases outside the gene matches: 2. CDR3 length: 13 amino acids. Germline V gene data show CDR1 as LNHNV and CDR2 as YYDKDF (reference sequence). The CDR3 protein is CATSRDRGYEQYF. The CDR3, as DNA: TGTGCCACCAGTCGGGACAGGGGCTACGAGCAGTACTTC.